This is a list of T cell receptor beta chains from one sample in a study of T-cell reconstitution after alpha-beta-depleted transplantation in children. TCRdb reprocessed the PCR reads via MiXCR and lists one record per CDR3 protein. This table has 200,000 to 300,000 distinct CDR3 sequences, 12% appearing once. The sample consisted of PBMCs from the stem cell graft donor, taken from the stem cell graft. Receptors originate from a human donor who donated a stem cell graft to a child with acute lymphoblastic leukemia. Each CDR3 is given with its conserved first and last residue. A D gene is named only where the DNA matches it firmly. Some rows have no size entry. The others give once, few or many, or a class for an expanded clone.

TGTGCCAGCAGCTTAGTGGCGGGACAGGTGCCCTACGAGCAGTACTTC CASSLVAGQVPYEQYF TRBV7-2 many TRBD1 TRBJ2-7
TGTGCCAGCAGTCGACGACAGGGGGTCGATGAGCAGTTCTTC CASSRRQGVDEQFF TRBV12-3/TRBV12-4 - TRBD1 TRBJ2-1
TGTGCCAGCAGTTTAAGCCCCTGGCTAGCAAGCCAAGAGACCCAGTACTTC CASSLSPWLASQETQYF TRBV27 many - TRBJ2-5
TGTGCCAGCTCACTGGCGACAGGGGGAAACTATGGCTACACCTTC CASSLATGGNYGYTF TRBV18 - TRBD1 TRBJ1-2
TGTGCCAGCAGCCAATTTGTACGAGAGACCCAGTACTTC CASSQFVRETQYF TRBV14 - - TRBJ2-5
TGCAGCGTTGACCGGCGGGAAAGGTACGAGCAGTACTTC CSVDRRERYEQYF TRBV29-1 many - TRBJ2-7
TGTGCCAGCAGCCAAGAAGGAGGGCCCATCACCGGGGAGCTGTTTTTT CASSQEGGPITGELFF TRBV14 many - TRBJ2-2
TGTGCCAGCAGTTTTTTGCTCTCTAACTATGGCTACACCTTC CASSFLLSNYGYTF TRBV28 many - TRBJ1-2
TGTGCCAGTAACCGACTGACGGGAGGCCCAGATACGCAGTATTTT CASNRLTGGPDTQYF TRBV19 many TRBD2 TRBJ2-3
TGCAGCGTTGATATTCGGGGCTACACCTTC CSVDIRGYTF TRBV29-1 many - TRBJ1-2
TGTGCCAGTAGTACGACAGGATTCCGAAACATTCAGTACTTC CASSTTGFRNIQYF TRBV19 many - TRBJ2-4
TGTGCCAGCAGTTACTCTACCTTCTCACGGGGAGGCTACACCTTC CASSYSTFSRGGYTF TRBV6-5 - - TRBJ1-2
TGTGCCAGCAGTAGCCGATACTCCTACAATGAGCAGTTCTTC CASSSRYSYNEQFF TRBV9 once - TRBJ2-1
TGTGCCACCAGCAGGAAACTCCGGGACTACAACTACGAGCAGTACTTC CATSRKLRDYNYEQYF TRBV15 many TRBD2 TRBJ2-7
TGTGCCAGCAGCCCCGACAGGGTGGTCCAGTACTTC CASSPDRVVQYF TRBV7-8 - TRBD1 TRBJ2-5
TGTGCCAGCAGTAAACATAACAATGAGCAGTTCTTC CASSKHNNEQFF TRBV6-5 many - TRBJ2-1